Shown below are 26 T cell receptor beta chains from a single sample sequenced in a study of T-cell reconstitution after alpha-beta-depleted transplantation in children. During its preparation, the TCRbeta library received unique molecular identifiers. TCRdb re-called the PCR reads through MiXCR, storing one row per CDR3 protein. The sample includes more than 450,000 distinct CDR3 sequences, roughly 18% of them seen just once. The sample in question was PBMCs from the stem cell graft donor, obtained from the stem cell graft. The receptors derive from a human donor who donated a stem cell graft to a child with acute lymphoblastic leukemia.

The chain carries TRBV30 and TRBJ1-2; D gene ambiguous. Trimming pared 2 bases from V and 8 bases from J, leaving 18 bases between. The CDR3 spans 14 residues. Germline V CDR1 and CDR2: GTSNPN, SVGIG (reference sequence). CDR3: CAWSLGRGSVGYTF. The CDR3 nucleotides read TGTGCCTGGAGTTTAGGGCGGGGTTCGGTAGGCTACACCTTC. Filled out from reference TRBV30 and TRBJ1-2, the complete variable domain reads SQTIHQWPATLVQPVGSPLSLECTVEGTSNPNLYWYRQAAGRGLQLLFYSVGIGQISSEVPQNLSASRPQDRQFILSSKKLLLSDSGFYLCAWSLGRGSVGYTFGSGTRLTVV.

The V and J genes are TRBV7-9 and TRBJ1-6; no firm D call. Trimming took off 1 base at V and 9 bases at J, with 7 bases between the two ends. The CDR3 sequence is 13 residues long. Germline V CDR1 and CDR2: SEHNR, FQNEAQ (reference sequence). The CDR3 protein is CASSLDNFSPLHF. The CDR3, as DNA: TGTGCCAGCAGCTTAGACAACTTTTCACCCCTCCACTTT.

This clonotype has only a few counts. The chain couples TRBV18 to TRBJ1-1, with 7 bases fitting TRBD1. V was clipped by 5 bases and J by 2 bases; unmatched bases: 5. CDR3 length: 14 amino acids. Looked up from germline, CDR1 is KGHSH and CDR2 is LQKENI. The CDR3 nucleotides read TGTGCCAGCTCAACCCAGGGGGGTAACACTGAAGCTTTCTTT. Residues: CASSTQGGNTEAFF.

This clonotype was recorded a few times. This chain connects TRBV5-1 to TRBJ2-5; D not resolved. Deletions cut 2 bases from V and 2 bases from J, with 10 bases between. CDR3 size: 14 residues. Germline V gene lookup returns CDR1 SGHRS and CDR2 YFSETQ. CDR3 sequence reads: CASSLWAAQETQYF. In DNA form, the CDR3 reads TGCGCCAGCAGCTTATGGGCGGCACAAGAGACCCAGTACTTC. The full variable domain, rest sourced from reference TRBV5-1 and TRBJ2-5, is KAGVTQTPRYLIKTRGQQVTLSCSPISGHRSVSWYQQTPGQGLQFLFEYFSETQRNKGNFPGRFSGRQFSNSRSEMNVSTLELGDSALYLCASSLWAAQETQYFGPGTRLLVL.

CDR3 amino acids: CASSFGGANTGELFF. CDR3 sequence (DNA): TGTGCCAGCAGCTTTGGAGGGGCGAACACCGGGGAGCTGTTTTTT. The chain joins TRBV11-2 to TRBJ2-2, with TRBD2 as a possible D gene (6 bases). The CDR3 is 15 amino acids. V was shortened by 3 bases and J by 0 bases, with 8 bases between the two germline ends. Germline-derived CDR1 and CDR2 are SGHAT and FQNNGV.

The CDR3 region is CASSPLGPPAPEAFF. The CDR3 nucleotides are TGTGCCAGCTCACCTCTCGGTCCTCCTGCCCCTGAAGCTTTCTTT. The chain couples TRBV18 to TRBJ1-1; D gene unclear. The CDR3 length is 15 residues. V was trimmed by 3 bases and J by 6 bases, leaving 17 bases between them. Germline V gene data show CDR1 as KGHSH and CDR2 as LQKENI.

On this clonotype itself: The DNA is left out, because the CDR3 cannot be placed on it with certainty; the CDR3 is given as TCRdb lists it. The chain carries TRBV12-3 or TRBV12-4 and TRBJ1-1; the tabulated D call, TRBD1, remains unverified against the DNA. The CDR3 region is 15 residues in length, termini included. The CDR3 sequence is CASSSSDRGFTEAFF.

CDR3 amino acids: CASSFLRTSGSLNEQFF. As DNA, the CDR3 is TGTGCCAGCAGTTTCCTCAGGACTAGCGGGAGCCTCAATGAGCAGTTCTTC. V and J are TRBV12-3 or TRBV12-4 and TRBJ2-1; TRBD2 matches at 13 bases. The CDR3 covers 17 residues. Trimming took 3 bases from V and 6 from J; bases not matched to a gene: 8.

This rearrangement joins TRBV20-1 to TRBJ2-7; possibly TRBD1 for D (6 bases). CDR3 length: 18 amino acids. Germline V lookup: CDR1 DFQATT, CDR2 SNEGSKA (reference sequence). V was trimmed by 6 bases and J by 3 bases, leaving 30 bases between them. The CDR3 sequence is CSASVPSLGAGPYYEQYF. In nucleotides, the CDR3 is TGCAGTGCCAGCGTTCCATCCCTGGGGGCAGGGCCATACTACGAGCAGTACTTC.

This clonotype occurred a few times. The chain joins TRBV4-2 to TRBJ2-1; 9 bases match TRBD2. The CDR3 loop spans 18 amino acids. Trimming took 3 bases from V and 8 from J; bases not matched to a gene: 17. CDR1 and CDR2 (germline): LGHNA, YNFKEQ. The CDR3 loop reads CASSQSGEGLASDHEQFF. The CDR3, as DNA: TGTGCCAGCAGCCAGTCGGGCGAGGGACTAGCTTCGGACCATGAGCAGTTCTTC.

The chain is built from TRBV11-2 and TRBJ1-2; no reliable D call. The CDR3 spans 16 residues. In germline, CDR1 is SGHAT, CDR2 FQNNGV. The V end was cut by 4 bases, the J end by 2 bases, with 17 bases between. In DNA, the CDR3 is TGTGCCAGCAGCTCCCACCGTAAACGGGAGAACTATGGCTACACCTTC. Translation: CASSSHRKRENYGYTF.

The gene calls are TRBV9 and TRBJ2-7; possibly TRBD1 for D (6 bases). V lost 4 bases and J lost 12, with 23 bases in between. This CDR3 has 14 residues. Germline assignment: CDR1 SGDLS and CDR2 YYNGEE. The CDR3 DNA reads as TGTGCCAGCAGCTCACCGGACAGCCCCTGGGTTGCGTACTTC. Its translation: CASSSPDSPWVAYF.

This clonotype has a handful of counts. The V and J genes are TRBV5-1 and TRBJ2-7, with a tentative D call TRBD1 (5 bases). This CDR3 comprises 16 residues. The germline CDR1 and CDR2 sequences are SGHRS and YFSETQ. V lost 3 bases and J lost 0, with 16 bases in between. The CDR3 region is CASSSPSGLSSYEQYF. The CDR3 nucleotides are TGCGCCAGCAGCTCCCCTTCAGGGTTGAGCTCCTACGAGCAGTACTTC.

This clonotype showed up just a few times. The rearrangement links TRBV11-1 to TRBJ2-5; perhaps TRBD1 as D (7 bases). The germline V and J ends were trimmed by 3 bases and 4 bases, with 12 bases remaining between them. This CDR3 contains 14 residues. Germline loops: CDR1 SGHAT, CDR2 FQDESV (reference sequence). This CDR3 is CASSLRRGLETQYF. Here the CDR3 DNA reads TGTGCCAGCAGCTTGAGGAGGGGGCTAGAGACCCAGTACTTC.

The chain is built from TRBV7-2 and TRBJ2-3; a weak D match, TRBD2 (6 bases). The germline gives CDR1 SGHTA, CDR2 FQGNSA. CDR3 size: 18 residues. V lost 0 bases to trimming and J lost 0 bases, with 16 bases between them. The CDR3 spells CASSLASSARGSTDTQYF. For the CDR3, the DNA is TGTGCCAGCAGCTTAGCTTCTAGCGCCAGAGGTAGCACAGATACGCAGTATTTT.

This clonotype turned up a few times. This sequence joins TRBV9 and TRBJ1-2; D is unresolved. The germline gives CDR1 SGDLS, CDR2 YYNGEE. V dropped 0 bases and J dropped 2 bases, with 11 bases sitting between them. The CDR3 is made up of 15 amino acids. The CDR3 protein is CASSVGEGSNYGYTF. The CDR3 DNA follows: TGTGCCAGCAGCGTAGGTGAGGGTTCCAACTATGGCTACACCTTC.

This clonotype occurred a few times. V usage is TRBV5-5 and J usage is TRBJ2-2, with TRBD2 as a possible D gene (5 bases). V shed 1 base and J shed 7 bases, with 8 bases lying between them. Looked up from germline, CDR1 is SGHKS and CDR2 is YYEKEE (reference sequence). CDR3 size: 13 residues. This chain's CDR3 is CASSLHRGGELFF. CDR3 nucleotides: TGTGCCAGCAGCTTGCACCGGGGCGGGGAGCTGTTTTTT. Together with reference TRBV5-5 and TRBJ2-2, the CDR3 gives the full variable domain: DAGVTQSPTHLIKTRGQQVTLRCSPISGHKSVSWYQQVLGQGPQFIFQYYEKEERGRGNFPDRFSARQFPNYSSELNVNALLLGDSALYLCASSLHRGGELFFGEGSRLTVL.

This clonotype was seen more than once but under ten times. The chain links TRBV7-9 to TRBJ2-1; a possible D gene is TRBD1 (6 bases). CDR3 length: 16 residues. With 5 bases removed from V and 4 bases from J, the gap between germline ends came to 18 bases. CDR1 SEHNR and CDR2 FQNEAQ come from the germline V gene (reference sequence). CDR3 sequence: CASSLTGSGLYNEQFF. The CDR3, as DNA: TGTGCCAGCAGCCTCACAGGGTCGGGCCTTTACAATGAGCAGTTCTTC.

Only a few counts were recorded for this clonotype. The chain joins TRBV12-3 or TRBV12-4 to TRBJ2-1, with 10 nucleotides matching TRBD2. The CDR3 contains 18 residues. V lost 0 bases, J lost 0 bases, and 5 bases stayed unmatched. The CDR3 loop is CASSLALAGSGSYNEQFF. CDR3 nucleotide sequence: TGTGCCAGCAGTTTAGCACTAGCGGGATCGGGCTCCTACAATGAGCAGTTCTTC.

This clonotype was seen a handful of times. The CDR3 spells CASSLAGGDIQYF. CDR3 DNA: TGCGCCAGCAGCTTGGCAGGGGGAGACATTCAGTACTTC. This chain uses TRBV5-1 with TRBJ2-4, with 7 bases that match TRBD1. The CDR3 contains 13 residues. J was trimmed by 8 bases and V by 0 bases; bases with no gene match: 2. Germline V gives CDR1 SGHRS, CDR2 YFSETQ.

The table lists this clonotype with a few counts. The CDR3 sequence: CASRRTSWINYEQYF. CDR3 DNA: TGTGCCAGCAGACGGACTAGCTGGATTAACTACGAGCAGTACTTC. The chain links TRBV5-5 to TRBJ2-7; 8 bases match TRBD2. The germline gives CDR1 SGHKS, CDR2 YYEKEE (reference sequence). The CDR3 is 15 amino acids. Trimming at V came to 5 bases and at J to 3 bases, leaving 10 bases not matched to a gene.

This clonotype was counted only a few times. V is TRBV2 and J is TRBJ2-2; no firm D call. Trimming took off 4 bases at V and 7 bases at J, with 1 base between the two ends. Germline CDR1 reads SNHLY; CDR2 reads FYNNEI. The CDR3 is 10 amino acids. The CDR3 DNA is TGTGCCAGCAGTGTCGGGGAGCTGTTTTTT. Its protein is CASSVGELFF. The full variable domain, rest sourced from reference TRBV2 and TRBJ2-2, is EPEVTQTPSHQVTQMGQEVILRCVPISNHLYFYWYRQILGQKVEFLVSFYNNEISEKSEIFDDQFSVERPDGSNFTLKIRSTKLEDSAMYFCASSVGELFFGEGSRLTVL.

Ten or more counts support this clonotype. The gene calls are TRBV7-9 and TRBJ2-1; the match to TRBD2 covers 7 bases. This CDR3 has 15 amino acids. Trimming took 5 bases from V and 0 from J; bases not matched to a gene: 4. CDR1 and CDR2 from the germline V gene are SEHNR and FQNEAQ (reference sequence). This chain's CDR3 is CASSLRTSSYNEQFF. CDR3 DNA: TGTGCCAGCAGCCTGAGGACTAGCTCCTACAATGAGCAGTTCTTC.

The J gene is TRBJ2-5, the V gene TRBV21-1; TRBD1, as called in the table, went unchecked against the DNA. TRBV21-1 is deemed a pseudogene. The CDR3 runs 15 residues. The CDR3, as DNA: TGTGCCAGCAGCAAATCAACAGGGTTACAAGAGACCCAGTACTTC. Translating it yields CASSKSTGLQETQYF.

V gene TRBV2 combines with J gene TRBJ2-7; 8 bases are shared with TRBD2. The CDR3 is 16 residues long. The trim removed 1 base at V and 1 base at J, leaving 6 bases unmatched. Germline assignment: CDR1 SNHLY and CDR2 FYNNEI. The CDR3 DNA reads TGTGCCAGCAGTGAAGGGCTAGCGGGCACTTCCTACGAGCAGTACTTC. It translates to CASSEGLAGTSYEQYF.

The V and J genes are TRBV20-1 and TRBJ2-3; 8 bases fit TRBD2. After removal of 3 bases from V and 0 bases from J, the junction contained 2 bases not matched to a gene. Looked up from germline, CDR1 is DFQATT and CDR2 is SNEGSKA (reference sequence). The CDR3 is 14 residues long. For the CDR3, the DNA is TGCAGTGCTAGCGCTAGCGGGAGCACAGATACGCAGTATTTT. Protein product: CSASASGSTDTQYF.